This passage covers 27 T cell receptor beta chains from one sample sequenced in a study of blood T cells in healthy people across ages (dated by TCRdb to the mid-2010s). Library generation was performed with 5' RACE. The listed sequencing device is Illumina HiSeq 2500. The second PCR ran for roughly 7 to 11 cycles and used a J-beta primer mix along with a sample-barcoded 5' primer. TCRdb redid the processing of the public reads, applying fastp at Q25 and MiXCR, and retained in-frame beta chains. Each record represents a unique CDR3 protein, reported with the most common genes and DNA among its rows. The sample yields some 900,000 distinct CDR3 sequences; roughly 52% were counted once. Jointly, the top ten make up roughly 12% of the sample. Sequencing used blood. The receptors originated from a young man in good health.

This clonotype was picked up a small number of times. This rearrangement joins TRBV11-1 to TRBJ1-1; possible D gene TRBD1, 5 bases. This CDR3 contains 15 residues. The germline gives CDR1 SGHAT, CDR2 FQDESV (reference sequence). V was trimmed by 8 bases and J by 4 bases, leaving 20 bases between them. CDR3 amino acids: CASASWGSRGTEAFF. The DNA for the CDR3 is TGTGCCAGCGCTTCCTGGGGGAGTCGGGGCACTGAAGCTTTCTTT.

A few counts support this clonotype. The chain is built from TRBV12-3 or TRBV12-4 and TRBJ2-7, with D possibly matching TRBD1 (5 bases). Trimming stripped 3 bases from V and 10 bases from J, with 16 bases between. The CDR3 spans 13 residues. The CDR3: CASSLTRATYQYF. In DNA, the CDR3 is TGTGCCAGCAGTTTGACCAGGGCCACTTATCAGTACTTC.

The genes are TRBV6-2 or TRBV6-3 and TRBJ1-2, with TRBD1 matching 7 bases. J gave up 0 bases and V 6 bases, and 7 bases lay outside the gene matches. This CDR3 comprises 15 residues. CDR1 and CDR2 from the germline V gene are MNHEY and SVGEGT. CDR3 DNA: TGTGCCAGCAGACTGGACAGGCTGACTAACTATGGCTACACCTTC. Translating it yields CASRLDRLTNYGYTF.

The chain recombines TRBV4-3 with TRBJ2-3; 8 bases line up with TRBD2. Trimming at V came to 4 bases and at J to 2 bases, leaving 8 bases not matched to a gene. This CDR3 is 16 amino acids long. The germline V gene has CDR1 LGHNA and CDR2 YSLEER. The CDR3 DNA is TGCGCCAGCAGCCCCGGAGCGGGGGCCCACACAGATACGCAGTATTTT. Amino acid sequence: CASSPGAGAHTDTQYF.

The chain joins TRBV15 to TRBJ2-2, with 7 bases aligning to TRBD2. This CDR3 is built from 17 residues. Germline loops: CDR1 LNHNV, CDR2 YYDKDF (reference sequence). The ends lost 0 bases at V and 3 bases at J; junction bases unmatched: 7. The CDR3 bases are TGTGCCACCAGCAGAGATCGGACTAGGACTGACACCGGGGAGCTGTTTTTT. It is translated as CATSRDRTRTDTGELFF. The full variable domain, rest sourced from reference TRBV15 and TRBJ2-2, is DAMVIQNPRYQVTQFGKPVTLSCSQTLNHNVMYWYQQKSSQAPKLLFHYYDKDFNNEADTPDNFQSRRPNTSFCFLDIRSPGLGDTAMYLCATSRDRTRTDTGELFFGEGSRLTVL.

As DNA, the CDR3 is TGCGCCAGCAGCTTAGTGATTCGGAGTGCCCCGCACGGGGCCCAAAACAATGAGCAGTTCTTC. It is translated as CASSLVIRSAPHGAQNNEQFF. V gene TRBV5-1 combines with J gene TRBJ2-1, with D perhaps being TRBD1 or TRBD2 (5 bases each). This CDR3 is built from 21 residues. The V end lost 2 bases, the J end lost 5 bases, and 32 bases lay between the germline ends. CDR1 is SGHRS, CDR2 YFSETQ, per germline.

This clonotype showed up many times. The V call is TRBV25-1, the J call TRBJ1-1, with TRBD1 as a possible D gene (5 bases). Germline V CDR1 and CDR2: MGHDK, SYGVNS. Trimming removed 5 bases at V and 5 bases at J, with 6 bases between. The CDR3 has 11 residues. The CDR3 is CASSRGTEAFF. For the CDR3, the DNA is TGTGCCAGCAGTAGGGGAACTGAAGCTTTCTTT.

The V call is TRBV7-9, the J call TRBJ2-3; D is unclear. Germline values: CDR1 SEHNR, CDR2 FQNEAQ (reference sequence). The CDR3 length is 16 residues. The germline V and J ends were trimmed by 7 bases and 1 base, with 18 bases remaining between them. The CDR3 loop reads CASTTFQSGGTDTQYF. DNA of the CDR3: TGTGCCAGCACCACCTTCCAATCTGGGGGCACAGATACGCAGTATTTT.

CDR3 bases: TGCAGTGCTCCTGACCCTAAGGGCACAGATACGCAGTATTTT. Its translation is CSAPDPKGTDTQYF. J is TRBJ2-3 and V is TRBV20-1; D uncertain. CDR3 length: 14 amino acids. Per the germline V gene, CDR1 is DFQATT and CDR2 is SNEGSKA (reference sequence). V was cut by 5 bases and J by 1 base, with 13 bases left in between.

Only a few counts were recorded for this clonotype. CDR3 amino acids: CASSQADRVGGYTF. In DNA, the CDR3 is TGTGCCAGCAGCCAAGCCGACAGGGTTGGGGGCTACACCTTC. The rearrangement joins TRBV3-1 to TRBJ1-2; the match to TRBD1 covers 7 bases. Germline values: CDR1 LGHDT, CDR2 YNNKEL (reference sequence). The V and J ends lost 1 base and 8 bases, in that order; junction bases with no gene match: 7. The CDR3 has 14 residues.

This chain joins TRBV6-5 and TRBJ2-7; TRBD2 matches 16 bases. The germline gives CDR1 MNHEY, CDR2 SVGAGI. This CDR3 is built from 20 residues. With 2 bases clipped from V and 0 bases from J, the junction kept 10 bases outside the gene matches. The CDR3 loop reads CASSYPKGLAGGLGSYEQYF. For the CDR3, the DNA is TGTGCCAGCAGTTACCCGAAGGGACTAGCGGGGGGGTTAGGCTCCTACGAGCAGTACTTC.

The chain links TRBV5-1 to TRBJ1-2, with D uncertain. The CDR3 consists of 13 residues. Per the germline V gene, CDR1 is SGHRS and CDR2 is YFSETQ. With 0 bases removed from V and 2 bases from J, the gap between germline ends came to 5 bases. CDR3 in amino acids: CASSLDENYGYTF. The CDR3 DNA reads as TGCGCCAGCAGCTTGGACGAAAACTATGGCTACACCTTC.

The V call is TRBV12-3 or TRBV12-4, the J call TRBJ1-2; TRBD1 is a possible D gene (5 bases). The CDR3 contains 14 residues. The ends were cut back, 5 bases at V and 8 bases at J, with 18 bases in the middle. CDR3 sequence reads: CASSVDLGVCGYTF. In DNA form, the CDR3 reads TGTGCCAGCAGTGTTGACTTGGGGGTGTGCGGCTACACCTTC.

V and J are TRBV24-1 and TRBJ2-1, with 8 bases lining up with TRBD2. The CDR3 covers 15 residues. Germline CDR1 KGHDR, CDR2 SFDVKD. After removal of 0 bases from V and 7 bases from J, the junction contained 4 bases not matched to a gene. The CDR3 is CATSDLSGGLNEQFF. The CDR3 nucleotides are TGTGCCACCAGTGATTTGAGCGGGGGTTTGAATGAGCAGTTCTTC.

The chain recombines TRBV20-1 with TRBJ2-5; 10 positions match TRBD1. The DNA matches TRBJ2-7 better at its end, which makes the J call doubtful. Germline V gene data show CDR1 as DFQATT and CDR2 as SNEGSKA (reference sequence). This CDR3 is 14 amino acids long. The CDR3 loop reads CSAVGTGDSYEQYF. The CDR3 DNA follows: TGCAGTGCTGTGGGGACAGGGGACTCCTACGAGCAGTACTTC.

The V and J genes are TRBV20-1 and TRBJ1-1; D ambiguous. CDR1 and CDR2 (germline): DFQATT, SNEGSKA (reference sequence). With 6 bases removed from V and 0 bases from J, the gap between germline ends came to 14 bases. The CDR3 has 14 amino acids. The CDR3 is CSARGRALNTEAFF. The CDR3 bases are TGCAGTGCCCGGGGTAGGGCCCTGAACACTGAAGCTTTCTTT.

A few counts support this clonotype. The chain employs TRBV7-2 and TRBJ2-7; perhaps TRBD1 as D (6 bases). V was shortened by 5 bases and J by 7 bases, with 18 bases between the two germline ends. Germline V CDR1 and CDR2: SGHTA, FQGNSA. The CDR3 totals 14 residues. The CDR3 loop reads CASSQTTRGWEQYF. The CDR3 nucleotides are TGTGCCAGCAGCCAAACGACCAGGGGATGGGAGCAGTACTTC.

The rearrangement joins TRBV6-5 to TRBJ2-5; D remains ambiguous. The CDR3 sequence is 14 residues long. Between the trimmed V and J ends, which lost 4 bases and 5 bases, there was a span of 14 bases. The V gene's germline CDR1 is MNHEY and CDR2 SVGAGI. This CDR3 is CASSSVQRSETQYF. CDR3 coding DNA: TGTGCCAGCAGTTCTGTCCAACGGTCGGAGACCCAGTACTTC.

The chain combines TRBV12-3 or TRBV12-4 with TRBJ2-7; 7 positions agree with TRBD1. CDR3 length: 13 residues. V lost 8 bases and J lost 3; bases outside the gene matches: 7. The CDR3 sequence: CASLSTGYYEQYF. The CDR3 nucleotides read TGTGCCAGCCTGTCGACAGGGTACTACGAGCAGTACTTC.

The chain has TRBV4-2 and TRBJ2-3; TRBD1 matches 7 bases. With 2 bases clipped from V and 4 bases from J, the junction kept 6 bases outside the gene matches. The CDR3 is 15 amino acids. Germline values: CDR1 LGHNA, CDR2 YNFKEQ. The DNA for the CDR3 is TGTGCCAGCAGCCAACCTGACAGGGAGCCAGATACGCAGTATTTT. Protein sequence: CASSQPDREPDTQYF.

V is TRBV6-2 or TRBV6-3 and J is TRBJ1-2; D call uncertain. The germline V gene has CDR1 MNHEY and CDR2 SVGEGT. Deletions cut 8 bases from V and 4 bases from J, with 20 bases between. The CDR3 is made up of 15 amino acids. DNA for the CDR3: TGTGCCAGCGAGTTAGAACCCCGACTGCGCTATGGCTACACCTTC. Amino acids: CASELEPRLRYGYTF.

The rearrangement links TRBV12-3 or TRBV12-4 to TRBJ2-3; D may be TRBD2 (6 bases). The CDR3 loop spans 17 amino acids. V was cut by 6 bases and J by 1 base, with 20 bases left in between. CDR3 DNA: TGTGCCAGCAGGACCCAGACAGTACCTAGCGGCACAGATACGCAGTATTTT. Its protein product is CASRTQTVPSGTDTQYF.

This clonotype was counted between two and nine times. CDR3 DNA: TGTGCCAGCAGCTTAGGGGGACTGGCGCAGTATTTT. It encodes CASSLGGLAQYF. This chain connects TRBV7-9 to TRBJ2-3, with D tentatively TRBD2 (6 bases). Germline V lookup: CDR1 SEHNR, CDR2 FQNEAQ (reference sequence). Trimming took 1 base from V and 10 from J, leaving 9 bases between them. This CDR3 has 12 amino acids.

This sequence joins TRBV28 and TRBJ2-7; the D is unclear. From germline, CDR1 is MDHEN and CDR2 SYDVKM. The ends were cut back, 10 bases at V and 1 base at J, with 20 bases in the middle. This CDR3 region has 15 residues. The CDR3 here is CATVTPTTLSYEQYF. The CDR3 DNA is TGTGCCACCGTAACGCCTACAACCTTGTCCTACGAGCAGTACTTC.

This clonotype was seen a handful of times. The J gene is TRBJ2-1, the V gene TRBV4-1; D unclear. Trimming shortened V by 2 bases and J by 9 bases, and 17 bases separated the two germline ends. Germline assignment: CDR1 MGHRA and CDR2 YSYEKL. The CDR3 consists of 15 residues. CDR3 DNA: TGCGCCAGCAGCCAACGGGTCGGCACCTGGGGTGAGCAGTTCTTC. Protein: CASSQRVGTWGEQFF.

This clonotype was counted ten times or more. This sequence joins TRBV6-1 and TRBJ2-3; TRBD2 matches at 10 bases. V shed 2 bases, J shed 6 bases, and the junction held 5 bases outside the gene matches. The germline V gene encodes CDR1 MNHNS and CDR2 SASEGT. There are 15 residues in the CDR3. The CDR3 loop is CASSELAGAGDTQYF. The CDR3 DNA follows: TGTGCCAGCAGTGAACTAGCGGGGGCCGGGGATACGCAGTATTTT.

The V gene is TRBV7-2, the J gene TRBJ2-5, with D perhaps matching TRBD2 (6 bases). The ends were cut back, 4 bases at V and 4 bases at J, with 10 bases in the middle. The germline gives CDR1 SGHTA, CDR2 FQGNSA. This CDR3 spans 13 amino acids. The CDR3 DNA follows: TGTGCCAGCAGCTGGGACTTGGGAGAGACCCAGTACTTC. Translation gives CASSWDLGETQYF.